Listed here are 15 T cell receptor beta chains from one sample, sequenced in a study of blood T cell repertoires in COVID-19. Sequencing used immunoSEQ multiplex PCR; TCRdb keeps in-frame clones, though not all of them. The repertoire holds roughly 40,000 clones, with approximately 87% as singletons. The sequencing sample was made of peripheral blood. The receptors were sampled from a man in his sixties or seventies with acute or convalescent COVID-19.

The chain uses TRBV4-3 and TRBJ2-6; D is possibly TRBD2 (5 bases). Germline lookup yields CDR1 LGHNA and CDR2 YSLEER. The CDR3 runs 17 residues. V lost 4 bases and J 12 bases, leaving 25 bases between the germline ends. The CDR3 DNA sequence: TGCGCCAGCAGCCGAGAGGGAGCGGCGACCGCAGCCCCCGTCCTGACTTTC. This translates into CASSREGAATAAPVLTF.

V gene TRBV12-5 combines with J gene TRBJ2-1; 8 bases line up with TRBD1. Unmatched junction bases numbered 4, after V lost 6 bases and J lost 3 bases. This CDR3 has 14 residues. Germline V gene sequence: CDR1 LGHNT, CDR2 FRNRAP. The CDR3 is CASGQGQGYNEQFF. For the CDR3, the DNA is TGTGCTAGTGGCCAAGGACAGGGCTACAATGAGCAGTTCTTC.

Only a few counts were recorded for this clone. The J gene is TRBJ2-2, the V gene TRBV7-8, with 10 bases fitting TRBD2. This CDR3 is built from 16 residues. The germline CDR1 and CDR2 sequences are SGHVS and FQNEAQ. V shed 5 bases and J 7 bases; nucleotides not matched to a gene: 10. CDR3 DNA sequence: TGTGCCAGCAGCCCAGACCTAGCGGGAGTGAGCGGGGAGCTGTTTTTT. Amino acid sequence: CASSPDLAGVSGELFF.

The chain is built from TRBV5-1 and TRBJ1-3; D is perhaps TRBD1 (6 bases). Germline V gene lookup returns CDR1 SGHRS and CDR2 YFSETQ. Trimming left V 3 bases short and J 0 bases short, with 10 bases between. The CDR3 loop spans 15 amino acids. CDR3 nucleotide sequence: TGCGCCAGCAGCTCTCGGGACAACTCTGGAAACACCATATATTTT. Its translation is CASSSRDNSGNTIYF.

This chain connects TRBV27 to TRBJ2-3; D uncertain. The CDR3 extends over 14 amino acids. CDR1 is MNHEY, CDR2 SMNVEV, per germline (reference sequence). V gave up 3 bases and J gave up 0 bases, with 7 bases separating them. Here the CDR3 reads CASSLSISTDTQYF. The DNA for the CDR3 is TGTGCCAGCAGTTTGTCTATCAGCACAGATACGCAGTATTTT.

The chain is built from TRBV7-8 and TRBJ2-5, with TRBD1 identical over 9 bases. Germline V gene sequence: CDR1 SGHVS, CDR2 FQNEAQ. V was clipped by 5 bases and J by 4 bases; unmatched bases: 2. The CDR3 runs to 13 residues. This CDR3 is CASSPTGGETQYF. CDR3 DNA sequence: TGTGCCAGCAGCCCGACAGGGGGAGAGACCCAGTACTTC.

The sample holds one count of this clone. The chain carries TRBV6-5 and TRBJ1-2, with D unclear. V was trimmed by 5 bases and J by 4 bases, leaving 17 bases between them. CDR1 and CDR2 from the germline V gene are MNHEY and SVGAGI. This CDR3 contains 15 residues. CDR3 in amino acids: CASSPRDGPLYGYTF. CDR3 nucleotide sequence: TGTGCCAGCAGTCCGCGGGATGGACCCCTCTATGGCTACACCTTC.

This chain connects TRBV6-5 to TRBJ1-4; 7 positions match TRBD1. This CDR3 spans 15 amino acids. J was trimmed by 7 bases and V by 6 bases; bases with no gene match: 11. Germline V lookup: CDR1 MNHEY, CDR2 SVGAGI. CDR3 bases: TGTGCCAGCAGCATTAAAAGGGGGCTTAGTGAAAAACTGTTTTTT. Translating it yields CASSIKRGLSEKLFF.

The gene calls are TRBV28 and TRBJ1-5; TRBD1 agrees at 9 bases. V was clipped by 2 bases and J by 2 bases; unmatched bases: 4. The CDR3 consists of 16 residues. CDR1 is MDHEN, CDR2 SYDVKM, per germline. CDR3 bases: TGTGCCAGCAGTTTAGGGGACAGGGTAGGCAATCAGCCCCAGCATTTT. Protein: CASSLGDRVGNQPQHF.

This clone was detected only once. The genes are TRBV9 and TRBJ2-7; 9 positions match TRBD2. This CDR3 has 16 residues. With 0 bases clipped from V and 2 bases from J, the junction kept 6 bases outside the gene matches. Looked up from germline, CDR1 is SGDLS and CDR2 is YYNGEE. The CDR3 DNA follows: TGTGCCAGCAGCGTAGATGGGCTAGCGGGGACCTACGAGCAGTACTTC. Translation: CASSVDGLAGTYEQYF.

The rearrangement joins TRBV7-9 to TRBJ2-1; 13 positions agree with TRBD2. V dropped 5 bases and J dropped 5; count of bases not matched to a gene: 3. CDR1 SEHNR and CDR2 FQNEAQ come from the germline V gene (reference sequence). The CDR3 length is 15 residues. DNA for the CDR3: TGTGCCAGCAGCCGGGGACTAGCGGGAAACAATGAGCAGTTCTTC. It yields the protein CASSRGLAGNNEQFF.

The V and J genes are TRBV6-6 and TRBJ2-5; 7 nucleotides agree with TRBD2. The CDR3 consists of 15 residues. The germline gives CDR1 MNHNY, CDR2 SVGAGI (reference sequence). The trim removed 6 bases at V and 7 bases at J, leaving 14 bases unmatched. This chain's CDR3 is CASSWGGAREGTQYF. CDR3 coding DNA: TGTGCCAGCAGCTGGGGAGGGGCGCGTGAGGGGACCCAGTACTTC.

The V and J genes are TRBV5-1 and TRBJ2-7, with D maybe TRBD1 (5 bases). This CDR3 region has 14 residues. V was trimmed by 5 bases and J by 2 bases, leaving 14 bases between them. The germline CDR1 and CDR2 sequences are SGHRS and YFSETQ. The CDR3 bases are TGCGCCAGCAGTAATCAGGGATTAACCTACGAGCAGTACTTC. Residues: CASSNQGLTYEQYF.

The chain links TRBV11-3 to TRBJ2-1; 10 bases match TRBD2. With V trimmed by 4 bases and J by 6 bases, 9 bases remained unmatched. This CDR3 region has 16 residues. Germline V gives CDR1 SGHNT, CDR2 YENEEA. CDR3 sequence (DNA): TGTGCCAGCAGCTCGAGAGGGACTAGCGATCGCAATGAGCAGTTCTTC. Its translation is CASSSRGTSDRNEQFF.

The CDR3 region is CASSFFSGSSYEQYF. The CDR3 DNA is TGTGCCAGCAGCTTCTTTAGCGGGAGCTCCTACGAGCAGTACTTC. The chain links TRBV5-5 to TRBJ2-7; TRBD2 agrees at 9 bases. CDR3 length: 15 residues. Germline V lookup: CDR1 SGHKS, CDR2 YYEKEE (reference sequence). The V and J ends lost 2 bases and 0 bases, in that order; junction bases with no gene match: 3.